The sequence of this T cell receptor beta chain was determined in a study of identical twins. Study observations and caveats: For zero-insertion analyses, partial confounding could come from invariant MAIT and iNKT cells. Out-of-frame beta sequences exhibited a weaker degree of excess twin sharing.

Regarding this clonotype: The antigen is unknown.

The ends were cut back, 1 base at V and 8 bases at J, with 11 bases in the middle. From germline, CDR1 is SGHTA and CDR2 FQGTGA. The CDR3 is made up of 13 amino acids. After template switching added a universal primer site, the resulting cDNA carried unique molecular identifiers. MiXCR, run by TCRdb on the 5' RACE reads, gives a single entry per CDR3 protein. The repertoire holds 350,000 to 500,000 distinct CDR3 sequences, with less than 20% as singletons. The sequence derives from a man aged 45-60 years in good health. The chain joins TRBV7-3 to TRBJ1-1, with unresolved D. The specimen sequenced was naive T cells sorted from blood. The CDR3 DNA reads TGTGCCAGCAGCTTAAAGATGGGCGGGGAAGCTTTCTTT. The encoded protein is CASSLKMGGEAFF.